These T cell receptor beta chains were read from a single sample in a study of identical twins. Each CDR3 protein gets one entry after TCRdb re-called the 5' RACE reads with MiXCR. Altogether under 1 million distinct CDR3 sequences are present, around an eighth being singletons, with the ten largest covering about 1.5%. These data also formed part of another study, on yellow fever vaccine responses in identical twins.

Sequencing used PBMCs. The receptors stem from a young woman in good health. Each CDR3 is given with its conserved first and last residue. Fields, in order: V gene, D gene, clone size, J gene, CDR3 DNA, CDR3 protein. A D gene is named only where the DNA matches it firmly. Size values are once, few and many counts, or a class for expanded clones, and some rows have none.

V gene: TRBV5-1; D gene: .; clone size: many; J gene: TRBJ2-7; CDR3 DNA: TGCGCCAGCAGGCAAACAGAGAGCTCCTACGAGCAGTACTTC; CDR3 protein: CASRQTESSYEQYF
V gene: TRBV7-9; D gene: TRBD1; clone size: many; J gene: TRBJ2-3; CDR3 DNA: TGTGCCAGCAGCTTAAAAGGGGGCCTTGGTCCAGATACGCAGTATTTT; CDR3 protein: CASSLKGGLGPDTQYF
V gene: TRBV2; D gene: .; clone size: many; J gene: TRBJ2-3; CDR3 DNA: TGTGCCAGCAGCCCGACAGTTACCCCCACAGATACGCAGTATTTT; CDR3 protein: CASSPTVTPTDTQYF
V gene: TRBV4-1; D gene: TRBD1; clone size: .; J gene: TRBJ2-4; CDR3 DNA: TGCGCCAGCAGCCATGTGGACAGGGTAAACATTCAGTACTTC; CDR3 protein: CASSHVDRVNIQYF
V gene: TRBV12-3/TRBV12-4; D gene: .; clone size: many; J gene: TRBJ2-2; CDR3 DNA: TGTGCCAGCAGCAAACAGCCGAACACCGGGGAGCTGTTTTTT; CDR3 protein: CASSKQPNTGELFF
V gene: TRBV28; D gene: .; clone size: .; J gene: TRBJ2-2; CDR3 DNA: TGTGCCAGTGCCGGGACGTCGAACACCGGGGAGCTGTTTTTT; CDR3 protein: CASAGTSNTGELFF
V gene: TRBV7-2; D gene: .; clone size: .; J gene: TRBJ2-7; CDR3 DNA: TGTGCCAGCAGCTTTAGACCCTTGAGCTCCTACGAGCAGTACTTC; CDR3 protein: CASSFRPLSSYEQYF
V gene: TRBV4-1; D gene: TRBD2; clone size: many; J gene: TRBJ2-3; CDR3 DNA: TGCGCCAGCAGCCAAACCGGGACTAGGGGTCCTCATACGCAGTATTTT; CDR3 protein: CASSQTGTRGPHTQYF
V gene: TRBV27; D gene: .; clone size: few; J gene: TRBJ1-1; CDR3 DNA: TGTGCCAGCAGTTCAACCCCAGGGGTCGGCACTGAAGCTTTCTTT; CDR3 protein: CASSSTPGVGTEAFF
V gene: TRBV3-1; D gene: TRBD2; clone size: .; J gene: TRBJ2-3; CDR3 DNA: TGTGCCAGCAGCCAAGACCTAGCGGGAGTCGTGGCAGATACGCAGTATTTT; CDR3 protein: CASSQDLAGVVADTQYF
V gene: TRBV2; D gene: TRBD2; clone size: few; J gene: TRBJ2-1; CDR3 DNA: TGTGCCAGCAGTGGACAGGGACTAGCGGGAGTCAATGAGCAGTTCTTC; CDR3 protein: CASSGQGLAGVNEQFF
V gene: TRBV4-2; D gene: .; clone size: .; J gene: TRBJ1-2; CDR3 DNA: TGTGCCAGCAGCCAAGATCGGGGGGGCTACACCTTC; CDR3 protein: CASSQDRGGYTF
V gene: TRBV28; D gene: TRBD1; clone size: few; J gene: TRBJ1-4; CDR3 DNA: TGTGCCAGCAGTTTAACAGGGGAGGAAAAACTGTTTTTT; CDR3 protein: CASSLTGEEKLFF
V gene: TRBV7-3; D gene: .; clone size: few; J gene: TRBJ2-3; CDR3 DNA: TGTGCCAGCAGCTTGGGGTCCTTGAGTTACGGCACAGATACGCAGTATTTT; CDR3 protein: CASSLGSLSYGTDTQYF
V gene: TRBV18; D gene: .; clone size: few; J gene: TRBJ2-1; CDR3 DNA: TGTGCCAGCTCACCACCGAACGGGAACAACAATGAGCAGTTCTTC; CDR3 protein: CASSPPNGNNNEQFF
V gene: TRBV21-1; D gene: .; clone size: .; J gene: TRBJ1-1; CDR3 DNA: TGTGCCAGCAGCAAAGAAATGGACAGGAAAAATTTGAACACTGAAGCTTTCTTT; CDR3 protein: CASSKEMDRKNLNTEAFF
V gene: TRBV15; D gene: .; clone size: .; J gene: TRBJ1-5; CDR3 DNA: TGTGCCACCAGCAGAGGTTGGGCAGGGTTTGATCAGCCCCAGCATTTT; CDR3 protein: CATSRGWAGFDQPQHF
V gene: TRBV5-1; D gene: .; clone size: .; J gene: TRBJ2-1; CDR3 DNA: TGCGCCAGCAGCTATACCCCGGAGACGGTTTACAATGAGCAGTTCTTC; CDR3 protein: CASSYTPETVYNEQFF
V gene: TRBV4-1; D gene: .; clone size: few; J gene: TRBJ1-5; CDR3 DNA: TGCGCCAGCAGCCAAGTCCTAACGGATCAGCCCCAGCATTTT; CDR3 protein: CASSQVLTDQPQHF
V gene: TRBV28; D gene: .; clone size: .; J gene: TRBJ2-7; CDR3 DNA: TGTGCCAGCAGGCCAACTAGCACTTCCTACGAGCAGTACTTC; CDR3 protein: CASRPTSTSYEQYF
V gene: TRBV5-1; D gene: TRBD2; clone size: many; J gene: TRBJ2-7; CDR3 DNA: TGCGCCAGCAGCCTGAGGGACTACTCCTACGAGCAGTACTTC; CDR3 protein: CASSLRDYSYEQYF
V gene: TRBV24-1; D gene: .; clone size: few; J gene: TRBJ2-3; CDR3 DNA: TGTGCCACCAGTGATTTGGTGGGATCGGGAGATACGCAGTATTTT; CDR3 protein: CATSDLVGSGDTQYF
V gene: TRBV25-1; D gene: .; clone size: .; J gene: TRBJ2-1; CDR3 DNA: TGTGCCAGCAGTGACCTAGATCCCTCCTACAATGAGCAGTTCTTC; CDR3 protein: CASSDLDPSYNEQFF
V gene: TRBV12-3/TRBV12-4; D gene: .; clone size: many; J gene: TRBJ1-1; CDR3 DNA: TGTGCCAGCACCCTCGCCCGGGGGGCAAACACTGAAGCTTTCTTT; CDR3 protein: CASTLARGANTEAFF
V gene: TRBV7-2; D gene: .; clone size: .; J gene: TRBJ2-3; CDR3 DNA: TGTGCCAGCAGCTTTTGGCGATCTAGCACAGATACGCAGTATTTT; CDR3 protein: CASSFWRSSTDTQYF
V gene: TRBV28; D gene: .; clone size: .; J gene: TRBJ2-2; CDR3 DNA: TGTGCCAGCAGTTTAATCGGGCAGGTGAACACCGGGGAGCTGTTTTTT; CDR3 protein: CASSLIGQVNTGELFF
V gene: TRBV3-1; D gene: .; clone size: .; J gene: TRBJ1-5; CDR3 DNA: TGTGCCAGCTCCCAAGTATGGGGGAGCAATCAGCCCCAGCATTTT; CDR3 protein: CASSQVWGSNQPQHF
V gene: TRBV5-1; D gene: .; clone size: .; J gene: TRBJ2-2; CDR3 DNA: TGCGCCAGCAGCTTGGGGACCGGCGCGGGCGGGGAGCTGTTTTTT; CDR3 protein: CASSLGTGAGGELFF
V gene: TRBV14; D gene: .; clone size: few; J gene: TRBJ2-7; CDR3 DNA: TGTGCCAGCAGCCAAGAAGGTGGGCGTATTCCCCCCTACGAGCAGTACTTC; CDR3 protein: CASSQEGGRIPPYEQYF
V gene: TRBV14; D gene: TRBD2; clone size: .; J gene: TRBJ2-7; CDR3 DNA: TGTGCCAGCAGCCACCAGCGGGAGGGCAGGCACGAGCAGTACTTC; CDR3 protein: CASSHQREGRHEQYF
V gene: TRBV5-1; D gene: TRBD1; clone size: .; J gene: TRBJ1-4; CDR3 DNA: TGCGCCAGCGCAGAAGGACAGGGGATTAATGAAAAACTGTTTTTT; CDR3 protein: CASAEGQGINEKLFF
V gene: TRBV28; D gene: .; clone size: .; J gene: TRBJ2-1; CDR3 DNA: TGTGCCAGCAGTGTTAGCGGGACAGGTGAGCAGTTCTTC; CDR3 protein: CASSVSGTGEQFF
V gene: TRBV20-1; D gene: TRBD2; clone size: .; J gene: TRBJ2-2; CDR3 DNA: TGCAGTGCCATGATGGGCGGGGGTGGGACCGGGGAGCTGTTTTTT; CDR3 protein: CSAMMGGGGTGELFF
V gene: TRBV29-1; D gene: .; clone size: .; J gene: TRBJ2-1; CDR3 DNA: TGCAGCGTCCTAGGGGGGGGCCACCCCAACAATGAGCAGTTCTTC; CDR3 protein: CSVLGGGHPNNEQFF
V gene: TRBV14; D gene: TRBD2; clone size: .; J gene: TRBJ2-1; CDR3 DNA: TGTGCCAGCAGCCAAGATTTTATAGCGGGGGGCCCTTACAATGAGCAGTTCTTC; CDR3 protein: CASSQDFIAGGPYNEQFF
V gene: TRBV7-9; D gene: .; clone size: .; J gene: TRBJ1-4; CDR3 DNA: TGTGCCAGTAGCAACGATAGGGGAAATGAAAAACTGTTTTTT; CDR3 protein: CASSNDRGNEKLFF
V gene: TRBV12-3/TRBV12-4; D gene: .; clone size: once; J gene: TRBJ1-1; CDR3 DNA: TGTGCCAGCAGGCCTCTTACTGGGGGAACGAGGACTGAAGCTTTCTTT; CDR3 protein: CASRPLTGGTRTEAFF
V gene: TRBV9; D gene: TRBD1; clone size: few; J gene: TRBJ2-3; CDR3 DNA: TGTGCCAGCAGCTTTAGTGGCGCAGGGGGCGCAACAGATACGCAGTATTTT; CDR3 protein: CASSFSGAGGATDTQYF